This entry concerns a single T cell receptor (beta chain). Antigen unknown. Donation came from healthy Caucasian individuals in Russia who were aged 6 to 90. Drawing of peripheral blood yielded about 9.8 milliliters from each donor. It was with a sample-barcoded 5' primer and a J-beta primer mix that a second PCR of about 6 to 11 cycles was run. Any given sample supplied a minimum of 3 million CDR3-containing paired-end reads. TCRdb re-derived calls from the 5' RACE reads in MiXCR, one entry per CDR3 protein. The repertoire holds around 1,700,000 distinct CDR3 sequences, 25% to 30% seen once, with around 7.7% in the top ten. From germline, CDR1 is MNHEY and CDR2 SVGAGI. The V gene lost 7 bases and the J gene lost 2 bases, with 10 bases spanning the gap. The CDR3 sequence is 13 residues long. The data derive from a study of blood T cells in healthy people across ages. Points from the study as a whole: A greater number of naive CD4+ cells and higher diversity distinguished long-lived donors from aged donors.

This receptor was identified in a woman aged 25 to 39 in good health. Material for sequencing was blood. This rearrangement joins TRBV6-5 to TRBJ2-3; D remains unclear. The CDR3 DNA sequence: TGTGCCAGCACGGAGCGTGTCACAGATACGCAGTATTTT. Its translation is CASTERVTDTQYF.